The 27 T cell receptor beta chains given below trace back to one sample, sequenced in a study of blood T cell repertoires in COVID-19. The data were produced by immunoSEQ multiplex PCR, yet TCRdb's version contains in-frame clones alone and is incomplete. Of 150,000 to 200,000 clones in the sample, under 80% were seen once. The specimen was PBMCs or T cells enriched from blood (not recorded which). Receptors originate from a woman aged 45-60 years with acute COVID-19.

The chain employs TRBV2 and TRBJ2-5; TRBD1 matches at 10 bases. V shed 2 bases, J shed 4 bases, and the junction held 10 bases outside the gene matches. The length of the CDR3 is 17 residues. In germline, CDR1 is SNHLY, CDR2 FYNNEI. The CDR3 is CASSERGTGVVGETQYF. For the CDR3, the DNA is TGTGCCAGCAGTGAAAGGGGGACAGGGGTTGTAGGAGAGACCCAGTACTTC.

V usage is TRBV10-3 and J usage is TRBJ2-4; 13 bases map to TRBD2. The CDR3 covers 18 residues. J was trimmed by 0 bases and V by 5 bases; bases with no gene match: 7. The germline V gene encodes CDR1 ENHRY and CDR2 SYGVKD. Here the CDR3 DNA reads TGTGCCATCAGTAGCCCGGGACTAGCGGGGCTAGCCAAAAACATTCAGTACTTC. Translated: CAISSPGLAGLAKNIQYF.

The chain links TRBV5-1 to TRBJ2-7, with 12 bases lining up with TRBD1. Looked up from germline, CDR1 is SGHRS and CDR2 is YFSETQ. Trimming removed 4 bases from V and 3 bases from J; junction bases left unmatched: 5. This CDR3 comprises 15 residues. This CDR3 reads CASSPGTGGVYEQYV. Here the CDR3 DNA reads TGCGCCAGCAGCCCCGGGACAGGGGGCGTCTACGAGCAGTACGTC.

The V gene is TRBV2, the J gene TRBJ2-5, with D perhaps TRBD2 (5 bases). The length of the CDR3 is 14 residues. Germline CDR1 reads SNHLY; CDR2 reads FYNNEI. V was cut by 3 bases and J by 1 base, with 9 bases left in between. CDR3 protein: CASSDRSGQETQYF. The CDR3 nucleotides read TGTGCCAGCAGTGACAGAAGCGGCCAAGAGACCCAGTACTTC.

This clone showed up just once. The chain joins TRBV30 to TRBJ2-3; no reliable D call. The CDR3 covers 13 residues. The ends were cut back, 2 bases at V and 4 bases at J, with 10 bases in the middle. Germline CDR1 is GTSNPN and CDR2 is SVGIG (reference sequence). CDR3 nucleotide sequence: TGTGCCTGGAGTCCCATTTCCCCAGATACGCAGTATTTT. As protein: CAWSPISPDTQYF.

The chain couples TRBV18 to TRBJ1-2, with D possibly being TRBD1 (6 bases). The V gene's germline CDR1 is KGHSH and CDR2 LQKENI. CDR3 size: 14 residues. V shed 6 bases and J shed 8 bases, with 19 bases lying between them. CDR3 region: CASSTRQEAQGYTF. CDR3 bases: TGTGCCAGCTCCACCCGACAGGAGGCCCAGGGCTACACCTTC.

Note on this clone: Within the sample, other DNA sequences also encode this same CDR3. This sequence joins TRBV29-1 and TRBJ1-2, with D uncertain. This CDR3 is built from 11 residues. V was trimmed by 7 bases and J by 2 bases, leaving 8 bases between them. In germline, CDR1 is SQVTM, CDR2 ANQGSEA. CDR3 bases: TGCAGCGCGCTTGAGAACTATGGCTACACCTTC. Protein: CSALENYGYTF. The full variable domain, its missing parts supplied by reference TRBV29-1 and TRBJ1-2, is SAVISQKPSRDICQRGTSLTIQCQVDSQVTMMFWYRQQPGQSLTLIATANQGSEATYESGFVIDKFPISRPNLTFSTLTVSNMSPEDSSIYLCSALENYGYTFGSGTRLTVV.

The J gene is TRBJ2-7, the V gene TRBV11-2; no firm D call. V gave up 4 bases and J gave up 0 bases, with 13 bases separating them. This CDR3 region has 15 residues. From germline, CDR1 is SGHAT and CDR2 FQNNGV. CDR3 coding DNA: TGTGCCAGCAGCTCGACGACTTTAAACTCCTACGAGCAGTACGTC. The encoded protein is CASSSTTLNSYEQYV.

The chain uses TRBV3-1 (or the pseudogene TRBV3-2) and TRBJ1-2; perhaps TRBD1 as D (5 bases). The CDR3 totals 13 residues. The V end was cut by 4 bases, the J end by 8 bases, with 14 bases between. Germline CDR1 is LGHDT and CDR2 is YNNKEL (reference sequence). The CDR3 nucleotides are TGTGCCAGCAGCCCTGATTGGCAGGGAGGCTACACCTTC. Translating gives CASSPDWQGGYTF.

The rearrangement links TRBV7-2 to TRBJ2-1, with 7 bases fitting TRBD1. From germline, CDR1 is SGHTA and CDR2 FQGNSA. The trim removed 2 bases at V and 2 bases at J, leaving 3 bases unmatched. This CDR3 comprises 15 residues. The CDR3, as DNA: TGTGCCAGCAGCTTACGACAGGGACCCTACAATGAGCAGTTCTTC. It encodes CASSLRQGPYNEQFF.

CDR3 region: CASSFGRGTGANVLTF. As DNA, the CDR3 is TGTGCCAGCAGTTTCGGAAGGGGTACTGGGGCCAACGTCCTGACTTTC. This chain joins TRBV27 and TRBJ2-6; tentatively, D is TRBD1 (5 bases). Germline-derived CDR1 and CDR2 are MNHEY and SMNVEV (reference sequence). The CDR3 is made up of 16 amino acids. Trimming shortened V by 3 bases and J by 2 bases, and 11 bases separated the two germline ends.

This chain uses TRBV7-2 with TRBJ2-1; TRBD2 agrees at 8 bases. The germline V gene encodes CDR1 SGHTA and CDR2 FQGNSA. CDR3 length equals 17 residues. V lost 1 base to trimming and J lost 6 bases; unmatched junction nucleotides: 11. The CDR3 here is CASSLVSQRGPLNEQFF. CDR3 sequence (DNA): TGTGCCAGCAGCTTAGTCAGCCAGCGGGGGCCCCTCAATGAGCAGTTCTTC.

The chain carries TRBV28 and TRBJ1-4; 11 bases fit TRBD1. Germline CDR1 MDHEN, CDR2 SYDVKM. The CDR3 extends over 18 amino acids. Germline trimming cut 4 bases from V and 7 bases from J; bases unmatched to any gene: 14. Here the CDR3 reads CASSSLGGQGVDGEKLFF. Here the CDR3 DNA reads TGTGCCAGCAGTTCCCTAGGGGGACAGGGGGTTGACGGTGAAAAACTGTTTTTT. The complete variable domain, with remaining parts taken from reference TRBV28 and TRBJ1-4, reads DVKVTQSSRYLVKRTGEKVFLECVQDMDHENMFWYRQDPGLGLRLIYFSYDVKMKEKGDIPEGYSVSREKKERFSLILESASTNQTSMYLCASSSLGGQGVDGEKLFFGSGTQLSVL.

A few counts support this clone. The chain employs TRBV19 and TRBJ2-2, with D possibly matching TRBD1 (5 bases). The germline V and J ends were trimmed by 3 bases and 3 bases, with 11 bases remaining between them. The CDR3 spans 15 residues. Germline CDR1 is LNHDA and CDR2 is SQIVND (reference sequence). The DNA for the CDR3 is TGTGCCAGTAGTATTACGGCAGGGTACACCGGGGAGCTGTTTTTT. It encodes CASSITAGYTGELFF.

V gene TRBV9 combines with J gene TRBJ1-2; 9 bases match TRBD1. The V and J ends lost 4 bases and 7 bases, in that order; junction bases with no gene match: 14. Germline V CDR1 and CDR2: SGDLS, YYNGEE. This CDR3 spans 16 amino acids. CDR3 amino acids: CASSPGQGTGGVGYTF. DNA of the CDR3: TGTGCCAGCAGCCCAGGACAGGGGACCGGCGGGGTTGGCTACACCTTC.

V is TRBV5-4 and J is TRBJ1-2, with TRBD1 matching 7 bases. Germline V gene lookup returns CDR1 SGHNT and CDR2 YYREEE (reference sequence). V dropped 3 bases and J dropped 4; count of bases not matched to a gene: 9. The CDR3 runs to 15 residues. In DNA form, the CDR3 reads TGTGCCAGCAGCTGGGGACAGCTCAGGGGCTATGGCTACACCTTC. Residues: CASSWGQLRGYGYTF.

The count of this clone is one. The genes are TRBV5-1 and TRBJ2-3; TRBD1 is a possible D gene (6 bases). V was clipped by 4 bases and J by 2 bases, with 17 bases between them. The CDR3 covers 16 residues. Germline CDR1 is SGHRS and CDR2 is YFSETQ. CDR3 bases: TGCGCCAGCAGCACAGGGACCACTCAAATCACAGATACGCAGTATTTT. Protein product: CASSTGTTQITDTQYF.

The chain links TRBV2 to TRBJ2-5; TRBD2 matches 12 bases. The CDR3 totals 18 residues. V lost 7 bases to trimming and J lost 7 bases; unmatched junction nucleotides: 19. Per germline, CDR1 SNHLY and CDR2 FYNNEI. CDR3 coding DNA: TGTGCCAGCATAATGAACAGGGGAAGACTAGCGGGGGACGGGACCCAGTACTTC. Translated, it gives CASIMNRGRLAGDGTQYF.

The sample holds one count of this clone. The chain links TRBV4-1 to TRBJ2-3, with 9 bases lining up with TRBD2. Germline V lookup: CDR1 MGHRA, CDR2 YSYEKL. Trimming at V came to 0 bases and at J to 0 bases, leaving 4 bases not matched to a gene. The CDR3 runs 17 residues. The CDR3 bases are TGCGCCAGCAGCCAAGAGATTAGCGGGGGTAGCACAGATACGCAGTATTTT. Protein: CASSQEISGGSTDTQYF.

This clone showed up just a few times. The chain recombines TRBV18 with TRBJ1-6; 7 bases line up with TRBD1. Germline V gene lookup returns CDR1 KGHSH and CDR2 LQKENI. The V and J ends lost 3 bases and 13 bases, in that order; junction bases with no gene match: 6. The CDR3 runs to 13 residues. The CDR3 protein is CASSPGRGYPLHF. The DNA for the CDR3 is TGTGCCAGCTCACCGGGCAGGGGGTATCCCCTCCACTTT.

The V gene is TRBV2, the J gene TRBJ2-5; TRBD2 aligns across 9 bases. The ends lost 4 bases at V and 5 bases at J; junction bases unmatched: 5. CDR3 size: 14 residues. CDR1 and CDR2 from the germline V gene are SNHLY and FYNNEI. As DNA, the CDR3 is TGTGCCAGCAGTGGCCGCGGGGGGGGTGAGACCCAGTACTTC. This sequence encodes CASSGRGGGETQYF.

The genes are TRBV7-2 and TRBJ1-1; 8 nucleotides match TRBD1. The CDR3 covers 14 residues. The J segment lost 4 bases and the V segment lost 4 bases, leaving 5 bases of the junction unmatched. Germline V gives CDR1 SGHTA, CDR2 FQGNSA. The DNA for the CDR3 is TGTGCCAGCAGCTACCGGACAGGGAGCACTGAAGCTTTCTTT. It translates to CASSYRTGSTEAFF. The full variable domain, its missing parts supplied by reference TRBV7-2 and TRBJ1-1, is GAGVSQSPSNKVTEKGKDVELRCDPISGHTALYWYRQSLGQGLEFLIYFQGNSAPDKSGLPSDRFSAERTGGSVSTLTIQRTQQEDSAVYLCASSYRTGSTEAFFGQGTRLTVV.

This clone was counted only a few times. DNA for the CDR3: TGTGCCAGCAGTTACTCGACAGGGACGAACTATGGCTACACCTTC. Translation gives CASSYSTGTNYGYTF. The rearrangement uses TRBV6-2 or TRBV6-3 and TRBJ1-2; 7 positions match TRBD1. In germline, CDR1 is MNHEY, CDR2 SVGEGT. The CDR3 runs to 15 residues. The trim removed 0 bases at V and 2 bases at J, leaving 3 bases unmatched.

V is TRBV7-8 and J is TRBJ1-2, with 8 bases matching TRBD1. This CDR3 spans 16 amino acids. V shed 5 bases and J 0 bases; nucleotides not matched to a gene: 8. CDR1 is SGHVS and CDR2 is FQNEAQ in the germline V gene. CDR3 residues: CASSRKQGVANYGYTF. For the CDR3, the DNA is TGTGCCAGCAGCAGAAAACAGGGGGTAGCTAACTATGGCTACACCTTC. Full variable domain (rest looked up from reference TRBV7-8 and TRBJ1-2): GAGVSQSPRYKVAKRGQDVALRCDPISGHVSLFWYQQALGQGPEFLTYFQNEAQLDKSGLPSDRFFAERPEGSVSTLKIQRTQQEDSAVYLCASSRKQGVANYGYTFGSGTRLTVV.

This clone appeared many times. This chain uses TRBV5-3 with TRBJ2-2, with a possible D match to TRBD2 (5 bases). TRBV5-3 is given ORF status, its function remaining uncertain. This CDR3 has 16 residues. The V and J ends lost 9 bases and 0 bases respectively, with 18 bases between them. The CDR3 sequence: CATSKEDTSNTGELFF. DNA of the CDR3: TGTGCCACCTCCAAGGAGGATACATCGAACACCGGGGAGCTGTTTTTT.

This clone was detected once. V usage is TRBV27 and J usage is TRBJ1-6, with D perhaps matching TRBD1 (6 bases). The V gene's germline CDR1 is MNHEY and CDR2 SMNVEV (reference sequence). The CDR3 sequence is 15 residues long. Trimming took off 4 bases at V and 10 bases at J, with 17 bases between the two ends. DNA for the CDR3: TGTGCCAGCAGTTCGGGACACGGAAAACCATCACCCCTCCACTTT. This encodes CASSSGHGKPSPLHF.

The chain has TRBV4-2 and TRBJ1-4; 11 positions agree with TRBD1. This CDR3 region has 16 residues. V trimming: 3 bases; J trimming: 7 bases; junction bases outside the gene matches: 7. Germline lookup yields CDR1 LGHNA and CDR2 YNFKEQ. The CDR3 loop is CASSHVTGTGGEKLFF. CDR3 bases: TGTGCCAGCAGCCACGTCACCGGGACAGGGGGTGAAAAACTGTTTTTT.